This TCR beta chain was captured by sequencing in a study of CD8 T cells in Susac syndrome. An input of roughly 0.5 to 1 ug of RNA was subjected to reverse transcription using random hexamers. TCRdb re-derived calls from the immunoSEQ multiplex PCR reads in MiXCR, one entry per CDR3 protein. The sample includes about 84,000 distinct CDR3 sequences, approximately 92% seen only once; the top ten take around 0.3%. CDR1 is LNHNV and CDR2 is YYDKDF in the germline V gene (reference sequence). The CDR3 length is 15 residues. V gave up 2 bases and J gave up 4 bases; unmatched junction bases: 7. Sequencing used CD8+ T cells from PBMCs. The TCR comes from a human donor in good health. J is TRBJ1-1 and V is TRBV15; 7 bases match TRBD1. CDR3 sequence reads: CATSRSRGLGTEAFF. The CDR3 DNA reads TGTGCCACCAGCAGATCCAGGGGGTTGGGCACTGAAGCTTTCTTT.